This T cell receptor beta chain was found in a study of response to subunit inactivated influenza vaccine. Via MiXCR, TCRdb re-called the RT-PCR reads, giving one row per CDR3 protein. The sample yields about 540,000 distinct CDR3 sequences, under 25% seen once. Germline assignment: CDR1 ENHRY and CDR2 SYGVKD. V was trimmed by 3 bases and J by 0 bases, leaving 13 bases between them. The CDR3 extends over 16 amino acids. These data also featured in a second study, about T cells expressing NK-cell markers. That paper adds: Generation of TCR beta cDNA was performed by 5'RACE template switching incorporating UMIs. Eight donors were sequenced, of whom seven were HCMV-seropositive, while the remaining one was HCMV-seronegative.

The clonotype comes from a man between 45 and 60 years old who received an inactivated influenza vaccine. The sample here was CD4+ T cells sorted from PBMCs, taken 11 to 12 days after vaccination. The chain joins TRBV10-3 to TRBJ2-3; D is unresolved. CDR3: CAISDLVGASTDTQYF. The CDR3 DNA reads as TGTGCCATCAGTGACTTGGTGGGTGCTAGCACAGATACGCAGTATTTT.